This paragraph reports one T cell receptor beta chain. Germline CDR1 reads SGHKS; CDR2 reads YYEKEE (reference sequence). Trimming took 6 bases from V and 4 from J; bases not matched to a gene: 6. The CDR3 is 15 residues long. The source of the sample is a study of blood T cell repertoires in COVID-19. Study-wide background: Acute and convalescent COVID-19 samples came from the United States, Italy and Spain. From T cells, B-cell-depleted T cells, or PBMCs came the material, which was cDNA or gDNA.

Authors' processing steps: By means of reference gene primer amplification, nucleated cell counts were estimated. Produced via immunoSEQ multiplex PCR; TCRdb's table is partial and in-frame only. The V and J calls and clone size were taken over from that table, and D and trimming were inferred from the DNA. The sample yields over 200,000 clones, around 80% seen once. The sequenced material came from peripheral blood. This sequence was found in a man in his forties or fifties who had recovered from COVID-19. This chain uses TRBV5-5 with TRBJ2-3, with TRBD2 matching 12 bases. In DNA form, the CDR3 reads TGTGCCAGCACTCTCACTAGCGGGAGGCCAGATACGCAGTATTTT. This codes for CASTLTSGRPDTQYF.